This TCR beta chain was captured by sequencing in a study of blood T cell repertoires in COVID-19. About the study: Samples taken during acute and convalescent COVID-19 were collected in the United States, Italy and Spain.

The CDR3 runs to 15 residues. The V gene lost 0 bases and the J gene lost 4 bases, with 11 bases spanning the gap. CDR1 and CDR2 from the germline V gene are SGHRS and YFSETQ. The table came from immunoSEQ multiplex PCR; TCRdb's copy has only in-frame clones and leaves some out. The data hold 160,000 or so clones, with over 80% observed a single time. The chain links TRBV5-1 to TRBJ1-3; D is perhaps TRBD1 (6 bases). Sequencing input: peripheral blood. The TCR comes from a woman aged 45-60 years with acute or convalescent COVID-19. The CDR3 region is CASSLGRGSGNTIYF. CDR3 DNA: TGCGCCAGCAGCTTGGGCAGGGGATCCGGAAACACCATATATTTT.